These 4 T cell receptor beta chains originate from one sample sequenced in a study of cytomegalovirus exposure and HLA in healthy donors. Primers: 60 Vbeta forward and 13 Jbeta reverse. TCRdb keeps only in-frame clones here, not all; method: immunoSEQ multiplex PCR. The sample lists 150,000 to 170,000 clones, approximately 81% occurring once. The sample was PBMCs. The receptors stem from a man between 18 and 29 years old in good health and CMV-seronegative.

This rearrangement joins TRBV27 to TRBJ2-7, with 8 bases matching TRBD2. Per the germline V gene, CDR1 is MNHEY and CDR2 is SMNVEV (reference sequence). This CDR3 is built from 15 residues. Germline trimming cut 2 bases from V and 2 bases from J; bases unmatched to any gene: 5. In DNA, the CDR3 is TGTGCCAGCAGTTTAGGGGGACTAGACCCCTACGAGCAGTACTTC. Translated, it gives CASSLGGLDPYEQYF.

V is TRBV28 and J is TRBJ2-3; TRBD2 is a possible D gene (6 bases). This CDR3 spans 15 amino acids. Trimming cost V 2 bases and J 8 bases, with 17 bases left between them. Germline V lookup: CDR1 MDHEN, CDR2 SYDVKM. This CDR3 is CASSLHSDVEGTQYF. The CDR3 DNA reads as TGTGCCAGCAGTTTACACTCCGACGTGGAGGGTACGCAGTATTTT.

The CDR3 sequence is CASSGRSEGYGYTF. The CDR3 DNA reads as TGTGCCAGCAGCGGGAGGTCCGAGGGCTATGGCTACACCTTC. The rearrangement links TRBV9 to TRBJ1-2; no firm D call. Trimming shortened V by 3 bases and J by 4 bases, and 13 bases separated the two germline ends. Looked up from germline, CDR1 is SGDLS and CDR2 is YYNGEE. This CDR3 has 14 residues.

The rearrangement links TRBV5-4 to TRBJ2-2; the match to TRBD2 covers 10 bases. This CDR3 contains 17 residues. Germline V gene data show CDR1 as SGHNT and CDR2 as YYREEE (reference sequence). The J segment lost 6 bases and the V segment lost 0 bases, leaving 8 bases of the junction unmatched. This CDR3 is CASSLGLAGELAGELFF. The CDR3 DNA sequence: TGTGCCAGCAGCTTGGGTCTAGCGGGAGAATTGGCCGGGGAGCTGTTTTTT.